Shown below are 30 T cell receptor beta chains from a single sample sequenced in a study of regulatory T cells in long-lasting Graves disease. The time point is: persistent/refractory GD, antithyroid drugs over 5 years with positive TRAb. With RNA extracted from PBMCs as input, the TCR library was made. The TCR beta library used iRepertoire HTBI primers with Arm-PCR amplification of CDR3. MiXCR, run by TCRdb on the multiplex PCR reads, gives a single entry per CDR3 protein. The repertoire has a few hundred thousand distinct CDR3 sequences, 20% to 30% of them found once; the top ten carry around 24%. The sequencing here drew on peripheral blood mononuclear cells (PBMCs), taken when the disease was refractory, from a patient treated with antithyroid drugs. These TCRs come from a female donor with Graves disease.

The chain uses TRBV12-3 or TRBV12-4 and TRBJ1-2; D is uncertain. The CDR3 is 13 amino acids. V was cut by 2 bases and J by 4 bases, with 8 bases left in between. Here the CDR3 reads CASSLMTTYGYTF. CDR3 in DNA: TGTGCCAGCAGTTTAATGACAACCTATGGCTACACCTTC.

This rearrangement joins TRBV6-6 to TRBJ1-1, with TRBD1 matching 8 bases. With 0 bases clipped from V and 7 bases from J, the junction kept 13 bases outside the gene matches. The CDR3 loop spans 17 amino acids. Germline loops: CDR1 MNHNY, CDR2 SVGAGI (reference sequence). DNA of the CDR3: TGTGCCAGCAGTTACTCGTCATCCGGGACAGGCTCTTATGAAGCTTTCTTT. It encodes CASSYSSSGTGSYEAFF.

This clonotype was observed a few times. V is TRBV29-1 and J is TRBJ1-2; 9 positions agree with TRBD1. Germline assignment: CDR1 SQVTM and CDR2 ANQGSEA. The V gene end was trimmed by 7 bases and the J gene end by 0 bases; junction bases not matched to a gene: 9. This CDR3 region has 15 residues. The CDR3 loop is CSAITGGISNYGYTF. CDR3 coding DNA: TGCAGCGCTATTACAGGGGGCATCTCTAACTATGGCTACACCTTC.

The J gene is TRBJ2-5, the V gene TRBV12-3 or TRBV12-4; tentatively, D is TRBD1 or TRBD2 (6 bases each). This CDR3 has 13 residues. V was shortened by 6 bases and J by 5 bases, with 13 bases between the two germline ends. In DNA form, the CDR3 reads TGTGCCAGCAGCTGGGGGGCCGTGGAGACCCAGTACTTC. Translation gives CASSWGAVETQYF.

For the CDR3, the DNA is TGTGCCACCGGGACAGGGGTCTACGAGCAGTACTTC. Translation gives CATGTGVYEQYF. V is TRBV6-1 and J is TRBJ2-7; 10 bases align to TRBD1. Germline V gene sequence: CDR1 MNHNS, CDR2 SASEGT. Germline trimming cut 10 bases from V and 3 bases from J; bases unmatched to any gene: 3. The CDR3 sequence is 12 residues long.

This clonotype was recorded many times. The rearrangement links TRBV6-5 to TRBJ2-5; D possibly matches TRBD1 or TRBD2 (5 bases each). V lost 0 bases, J lost 0 bases, and 14 bases lay in between. There are 17 residues in the CDR3. Germline V gives CDR1 MNHEY, CDR2 SVGAGI. Written as DNA, the CDR3 is TGTGCCAGCAGTTACTCATTGGGGACGGGCAACCAAGAGACCCAGTACTTC. Translating it yields CASSYSLGTGNQETQYF.

This chain links TRBV19 with TRBJ1-3; D is uncertain. Deletions cut 9 bases from V and 0 bases from J, with 15 bases between. The CDR3 has 15 residues. Per germline, CDR1 LNHDA and CDR2 SQIVND (reference sequence). DNA of the CDR3: TGTGCCAGCCAAAACTGGGGTCGCTCTGGAAACACCATATATTTT. Encoded protein: CASQNWGRSGNTIYF.

This clonotype was recorded a few times. V usage is TRBV11-2 and J usage is TRBJ2-1; TRBD1 aligns across 9 bases. The germline CDR1 and CDR2 sequences are SGHAT and FQNNGV. Unmatched junction bases numbered 10, after V lost 3 bases and J lost 7 bases. This CDR3 has 16 amino acids. Written as DNA, the CDR3 is TGTGCCAGCAGCTTCCGTCCGGGACAGGGAGGAAATGAGCAGTTCTTC. It translates to CASSFRPGQGGNEQFF.

A word on this clonotype: A much larger clone is a single base away; this may be a read error. This chain links TRBV18 with TRBJ1-1; 7 bases align to TRBD1. CDR1 is KGHSH and CDR2 is LQKENI in the germline V gene. The CDR3 contains 14 residues. The CDR3 sequence: CASSPTGMGTEASF. CDR3 coding DNA: TGTGCCAGCTCACCGACAGGGATGGGCACTGAAGCTTCCTTT.

The table lists this clonotype with many counts. J is TRBJ1-6 and V is TRBV28; maybe TRBD1 (6 bases). The germline V and J ends were trimmed by 1 base and 0 bases, with 10 bases remaining between them. Germline loops: CDR1 MDHEN, CDR2 SYDVKM. This CDR3 region has 17 residues. CDR3 protein: CASSLSQGSSYNSPLHF. The DNA for the CDR3 is TGTGCCAGCAGTTTATCCCAGGGGAGCTCCTATAATTCACCCCTCCACTTT.

This clonotype was detected once. V gene TRBV7-3 combines with J gene TRBJ1-1; a weak D match, TRBD1 (5 bases). Germline V lookup: CDR1 SGHTA, CDR2 FQGTGA. CDR3 length: 14 amino acids. The ends were cut back, 5 bases at V and 1 base at J, with 11 bases in the middle. The CDR3 loop is CASSAGLANTEAFF. In DNA, the CDR3 is TGTGCCAGCAGCGCAGGGCTGGCGAACACTGAAGCTTTCTTT.

The chain has TRBV29-1 and TRBJ2-5, with 9 bases that match TRBD2. V shed 7 bases, J shed 5 bases, and the junction held 5 bases outside the gene matches. The CDR3 consists of 12 residues. The germline V gene has CDR1 SQVTM and CDR2 ANQGSEA. DNA for the CDR3: TGCAGCGGTGGGCGGGGGGGGGAGACCCAGTACTTC. This gives the protein CSGGRGGETQYF.

The chain is built from TRBV5-1 and TRBJ1-6, with D possibly matching TRBD1 (6 bases). V was cut by 0 bases and J by 7 bases, with 11 bases left in between. The CDR3 has 15 residues. Germline V gene lookup returns CDR1 SGHRS and CDR2 YFSETQ. The CDR3 DNA follows: TGCGCCAGCAGCTTGGATGCAGGGGTGAATTCACCCCTCCACTTT. Translation: CASSLDAGVNSPLHF.

The sample holds many counts of this clonotype. J is TRBJ1-2 and V is TRBV2; D may be TRBD1 (6 bases). The CDR3 loop spans 13 amino acids. Trimming pared 3 bases from V and 7 bases from J, leaving 12 bases between. Germline CDR1 reads SNHLY; CDR2 reads FYNNEI. The CDR3 loop is CASSESDRIGYTF. CDR3 in DNA: TGTGCCAGCAGTGAGAGTGACAGGATTGGCTACACCTTC.

The sample holds many counts of this clonotype. The chain has TRBV29-1 and TRBJ2-7; 10 bases line up with TRBD2. V lost 0 bases and J lost 6; bases outside the gene matches: 8. CDR3 length: 15 residues. CDR1 is SQVTM, CDR2 ANQGSEA, per germline. The CDR3 here is CSVEDPSSGSGEQYF. DNA of the CDR3: TGCAGCGTTGAAGATCCGTCTAGCGGGAGTGGCGAGCAGTACTTC.

This clonotype was recorded a few times. The genes are TRBV15 and TRBJ2-7, with 10 bases that match TRBD1. The CDR3 runs 13 residues. V was clipped by 5 bases and J by 4 bases; unmatched bases: 2. The germline CDR1 and CDR2 sequences are LNHNV and YYDKDF (reference sequence). The CDR3, as DNA: TGTGCCACCAGCGGGACAGGGGATTACGAGCAGTACTTC. Encoded protein: CATSGTGDYEQYF. The full variable domain, its missing parts supplied by reference TRBV15 and TRBJ2-7, is DAMVIQNPRYQVTQFGKPVTLSCSQTLNHNVMYWYQQKSSQAPKLLFHYYDKDFNNEADTPDNFQSRRPNTSFCFLDIRSPGLGDTAMYLCATSGTGDYEQYFGPGTRLTVT.

This chain connects TRBV19 to TRBJ1-1; the match to TRBD1 covers 9 bases. J gave up 5 bases and V 4 bases, and 11 bases lay outside the gene matches. Germline CDR1 is LNHDA and CDR2 is SQIVND (reference sequence). The CDR3 is 16 residues long. CDR3 in amino acids: CASSTLSGQGGTEAFF. The CDR3, as DNA: TGTGCCAGTAGTACTCTGTCGGGACAGGGAGGGACTGAAGCTTTCTTT.

This clonotype was seen repeatedly, ten times or more. This chain connects TRBV2 to TRBJ1-3; D remains ambiguous. V was cut by 2 bases and J by 2 bases, with 10 bases left in between. Per germline, CDR1 SNHLY and CDR2 FYNNEI. The CDR3 loop spans 15 amino acids. This CDR3 reads CASSESKLPGNTIYF. CDR3 nucleotides: TGTGCCAGCAGTGAATCCAAGTTGCCTGGAAACACCATATATTTT. Filled out from reference TRBV2 and TRBJ1-3, the complete variable domain reads EPEVTQTPSHQVTQMGQEVILRCVPISNHLYFYWYRQILGQKVEFLVSFYNNEISEKSEIFDDQFSVERPDGSNFTLKIRSTKLEDSAMYFCASSESKLPGNTIYFGEGSWLTVV.

This chain uses TRBV9 with TRBJ2-2, with TRBD1 matching 11 bases. The V and J ends lost 2 bases and 4 bases, in that order; junction bases with no gene match: 7. This CDR3 is 17 amino acids long. CDR1 SGDLS and CDR2 YYNGEE come from the germline V gene. The CDR3 loop is CASSVEDRGRITGELFF. For the CDR3, the DNA is TGTGCCAGCAGCGTCGAGGACAGGGGGCGTATCACCGGGGAGCTGTTTTTT.

V is TRBV20-1 and J is TRBJ2-5, with 8 bases lining up with TRBD2. This CDR3 has 13 residues. With V trimmed by 1 base and J by 5 bases, 3 bases remained unmatched. Germline CDR1 DFQATT, CDR2 SNEGSKA (reference sequence). The DNA for the CDR3 is TGCAGTGCTAGAGCCGGGAGGGGGGAGACCCAGTACTTC. Encoded protein: CSARAGRGETQYF.

The rearrangement uses TRBV4-3 and TRBJ1-2; the D is unclear. CDR1 is LGHNA, CDR2 YSLEER, per germline. The CDR3 is made up of 13 amino acids. V lost 1 base, J lost 2 bases, and 5 bases lay in between. For the CDR3, the DNA is TGCGCCAGCAGCCAAGCTCTGAACTATGGCTACACCTTC. Encoded protein: CASSQALNYGYTF.

The sample holds a few counts of this clonotype. The chain has TRBV5-1 and TRBJ2-5; 8 bases map to TRBD1. This CDR3 spans 15 amino acids. With 4 bases clipped from V and 5 bases from J, the junction kept 10 bases outside the gene matches. Germline V gives CDR1 SGHRS, CDR2 YFSETQ. This CDR3 reads CASSDGQGKVETQYF. The CDR3 DNA follows: TGCGCCAGCAGCGACGGACAGGGAAAAGTGGAGACCCAGTACTTC.

This sequence joins TRBV2 and TRBJ1-3; D is perhaps TRBD1 (6 bases). The ends were cut back, 8 bases at V and 4 bases at J, with 24 bases in the middle. This CDR3 spans 17 amino acids. From germline, CDR1 is SNHLY and CDR2 FYNNEI. The CDR3 sequence: CASEGGGYPVGGNTIYF. The DNA of the CDR3 is TGTGCCAGCGAAGGTGGGGGCTATCCGGTGGGAGGAAACACCATATATTTT.

This clonotype was counted a few times. This chain uses TRBV7-8 with TRBJ2-7; the D call may be TRBD1 or TRBD2 (5 bases each). Germline-derived CDR1 and CDR2 are SGHVS and FQNEAQ. This CDR3 is built from 13 residues. V lost 8 bases, J lost 2 bases, and 13 bases lay in between. The CDR3 DNA is TGTGCCAGCGGGGGATCCGGGGCCTACGAGCAGTACTTC. This codes for CASGGSGAYEQYF.

This clonotype was counted many times. This rearrangement joins TRBV7-2 to TRBJ2-4, with 7 bases matching TRBD2. Germline loops: CDR1 SGHTA, CDR2 FQGNSA. The CDR3 is 16 residues long. Trimming took 3 bases from V and 2 from J; bases not matched to a gene: 7. CDR3 sequence reads: CASSFRGRETKNIQYF. In nucleotides, the CDR3 is TGTGCCAGCAGCTTTCGAGGGAGGGAGACCAAAAACATTCAGTACTTC.

This clonotype appeared a few times. The chain links TRBV20-1 to TRBJ2-7; D gene uncertain. V was clipped by 3 bases and J by 4 bases, with 13 bases between them. CDR3 length equals 13 residues. The germline CDR1 and CDR2 sequences are DFQATT and SNEGSKA (reference sequence). The CDR3 nucleotides are TGCAGTGCTAGTAAACCGGTTTCTTACGAGCAGTACTTC. This codes for CSASKPVSYEQYF.

This clonotype was seen repeatedly, ten times or more. The CDR3, as DNA: TGTGCCAGCAGCACGACGGGCTTATTTGTTCGGACCCAGTACTTC. Translation: CASSTTGLFVRTQYF. The rearrangement links TRBV7-9 to TRBJ2-5; D uncertain. V was shortened by 5 bases and J by 7 bases, with 20 bases between the two germline ends. CDR1 SEHNR and CDR2 FQNEAQ come from the germline V gene (reference sequence). This CDR3 is 15 amino acids long.

The chain joins TRBV29-1 to TRBJ2-7; the D gene is possibly TRBD1 (6 bases). V dropped 7 bases and J dropped 3 bases, with 19 bases sitting between them. This CDR3 spans 14 amino acids. Germline V gene data show CDR1 as SQVTM and CDR2 as ANQGSEA. This chain's CDR3 is CSARAGVPLYEQYF. DNA of the CDR3: TGCAGCGCAAGAGCAGGGGTCCCACTCTACGAGCAGTACTTC.

This clonotype was picked up a small number of times. This chain joins TRBV30 and TRBJ2-7, with D perhaps matching TRBD2 (5 bases). Per the germline V gene, CDR1 is GTSNPN and CDR2 is SVGIG (reference sequence). The CDR3 consists of 12 residues. Trimming pared 4 bases from V and 7 bases from J, leaving 14 bases between. CDR3 amino acids: CAWNLNTGEQYF. The CDR3 coding sequence is TGTGCCTGGAATCTGAATACGGGGGAGCAGTACTTC.

The table lists this clonotype with many counts. V is TRBV20-1 and J is TRBJ1-2; TRBD1 agrees at 10 bases. CDR1 DFQATT and CDR2 SNEGSKA come from the germline V gene (reference sequence). CDR3 length equals 15 residues. V lost 2 bases and J lost 6; bases outside the gene matches: 9. The chain's CDR3 is CSARFRDRGLDGYTF. CDR3 nucleotides: TGCAGTGCTAGATTCCGGGACAGGGGTTTGGATGGCTACACCTTC.